These 10 T cell receptor beta chains originate from one sample sequenced in a study of PD-L1 blockade in urothelial cancer. Indicated time point: peripheral blood 6 weeks after treatment start. Assay: immunoSEQ multiplex PCR; the TCRdb copy retains only in-frame clones and omits some. The sample lists about 45,000 clones; 91% were seen once. The source material was PBMCs, sampled around atezolizumab (anti-PD-L1) treatment. Receptors originate from a man aged 65-85 years with urothelial cancer.

CDR3 amino acids: CASSRLGGRSNAEAFF. The CDR3 DNA reads as TGTGCCAGCAGCCGACTCGGGGGGCGAAGTAATGCTGAAGCTTTCTTT. The chain recombines TRBV7-3 with TRBJ1-1; tentatively, D is TRBD1 (6 bases). The CDR3 spans 16 residues. Trimming took 5 bases from V and 6 from J, leaving 22 bases between them. The germline gives CDR1 SGHTA, CDR2 FQGTGA.

CDR3 region: CASSLPTGDGETQYF. The CDR3, as DNA: TGTGCCAGCAGTTTGCCCACAGGGGATGGCGAGACCCAGTACTTC. The V and J genes are TRBV28 and TRBJ2-5, with 7 bases aligning to TRBD1. The CDR3 runs 15 residues. Trimming removed 3 bases from V and 5 bases from J; junction bases left unmatched: 9. The germline CDR1 and CDR2 sequences are MDHEN and SYDVKM.

The V call is TRBV7-9, the J call TRBJ2-2, with D tentatively TRBD2 (5 bases). The CDR3 covers 15 residues. V was pared by 1 base and J by 6 bases, with 12 bases between. Per germline, CDR1 SEHNR and CDR2 FQNEAQ (reference sequence). This chain's CDR3 is CASSLEGLAAGELFF. CDR3 in DNA: TGTGCCAGCAGCTTAGAAGGGCTAGCAGCCGGGGAGCTGTTTTTT.

The chain uses TRBV15 and TRBJ2-1; 9 bases fit TRBD2. The CDR3 runs 14 residues. V was clipped by 6 bases and J by 5 bases; unmatched bases: 5. CDR1 is LNHNV and CDR2 is YYDKDF in the germline V gene (reference sequence). CDR3 sequence: CATRAGTSNNEQFF. The DNA for the CDR3 is TGTGCCACCAGGGCCGGGACTAGCAACAATGAGCAGTTCTTC.

The chain is built from TRBV30 and TRBJ1-4; TRBD1 matches at 12 bases. V shed 0 bases and J 8 bases; nucleotides not matched to a gene: 10. CDR3 length equals 17 residues. Germline V gives CDR1 GTSNPN, CDR2 SVGIG (reference sequence). The chain's CDR3 is CAWSVQGTGGLREKLFF. CDR3 in DNA: TGTGCCTGGAGTGTACAGGGGACAGGGGGCTTGCGGGAAAAACTGTTTTTT.

The sample holds one count of this clone. The chain carries TRBV5-1 and TRBJ1-2; 8 bases are a match to TRBD1. Trimming took 4 bases from V and 3 from J; bases not matched to a gene: 5. The germline gives CDR1 SGHRS, CDR2 YFSETQ. The CDR3 covers 14 residues. CDR3 DNA sequence: TGCGCCAGCAGCAGCAGGGGGCCGGACTATGGCTACACCTTC. This sequence encodes CASSSRGPDYGYTF.

The genes are TRBV6-5 and TRBJ1-6, with 7 bases that match TRBD1. Germline-derived CDR1 and CDR2 are MNHEY and SVGAGI. The CDR3 covers 15 residues. V was pared by 8 bases and J by 10 bases, with 14 bases of the junction left unmatched. The CDR3 DNA follows: TGTGCCAGCGCTTCCACCCGACAGGGCACCTCACCCCTCCACTTT. Its protein is CASASTRQGTSPLHF.

The chain recombines TRBV29-1 with TRBJ2-7; 8 bases fit TRBD1. Per germline, CDR1 SQVTM and CDR2 ANQGSEA. The CDR3 spans 15 residues. V was clipped by 7 bases and J by 3 bases; unmatched bases: 14. CDR3 nucleotides: TGCAGCGCTAAAAGCCGGGACAGGAGCTACTACGAGCAGTACTTC. This encodes CSAKSRDRSYYEQYF.

The chain carries TRBV12-5 and TRBJ2-2; D perhaps matches TRBD2 (5 bases). Germline-derived CDR1 and CDR2 are LGHNT and FRNRAP. The CDR3 consists of 13 residues. Trimming cost V 7 bases and J 1 base, with 7 bases left between them. The CDR3 sequence: CASARGNTGELFF. CDR3 bases: TGTGCTAGTGCCCGGGGGAACACCGGGGAGCTGTTTTTT.

The V call is TRBV11-1, the J call TRBJ1-1; the D gene is possibly TRBD1 (5 bases). The CDR3 loop spans 13 amino acids. V lost 5 bases and J 1 base, leaving 8 bases between the germline ends. In germline, CDR1 is SGHAT, CDR2 FQDESV (reference sequence). CDR3 nucleotide sequence: TGTGCCAGCAGCGGACACCCGAACACTGAAGCTTTCTTT. This codes for CASSGHPNTEAFF. The variable domain in full, with the rest retrieved from reference TRBV11-1 and TRBJ1-1, is EAEVAQSPRYKITEKSQAVAFWCDPISGHATLYWYRQILGQGPELLVQFQDESVVDDSQLPKDRFSAERLKGVDSTLKIQPAELGDSAMYLCASSGHPNTEAFFGQGTRLTVV.